Shown below are 8 T cell receptor beta chains from a single sample sequenced in a study of T cells in Graves' hyperthyroidism and ophthalmopathy. Amplification of TCR beta CDR3 regions used RNA as the template. First-round RT-PCR with HTBI primers amplified the TCR CDR3 region. TCRdb used MiXCR to reprocess the multiplex PCR reads, holding one entry per CDR3 protein. The table records some 490,000 distinct CDR3 sequences, about 22% of them present only once. Sample: blood. Source of these receptors: a woman in her seventies with Graves' ophthalmopathy.

In this sample, this clonotype turned up many times. The rearrangement links TRBV12-3 or TRBV12-4 to TRBJ1-5, with D unclear. Trimming cost V 6 bases and J 1 base, with 7 bases left between them. This CDR3 has 13 residues. CDR3 protein: CASRLESNQPQHF. The CDR3 nucleotides are TGTGCCAGCAGACTCGAAAGCAATCAGCCCCAGCATTTT.

This clonotype has ten or more counts. The V call is TRBV7-9, the J call TRBJ2-3, with D perhaps being TRBD1 or TRBD2 (5 bases each). Per germline, CDR1 SEHNR and CDR2 FQNEAQ (reference sequence). The CDR3 is 15 residues long. Trimming removed 1 base from V and 1 base from J, with 9 bases in between. The CDR3 here is CASSLGGSGTDTQYF. CDR3 coding DNA: TGTGCCAGCAGCTTAGGGGGGAGCGGCACAGATACGCAGTATTTT.

Only one count was recorded for this clonotype. A read error may be the cause here, since a much bigger clone is one base away. V is TRBV20-1 and J is TRBJ1-1; the match to TRBD1 covers 11 bases. Trimming removed 6 bases from V and 4 bases from J; junction bases left unmatched: 7. CDR3 length: 14 residues. From germline, CDR1 is DFQATT and CDR2 SNEGSKA (reference sequence). CDR3 DNA sequence: TGCAGTGCCCGTGGGGACAGGGGGAGCACTGAAGCTTTCTTT. It translates to CSARGDRGSTEAFF.

The table lists this clonotype with a few counts. The CDR3 protein is CSVKGTSGVRGQFF. The CDR3, as DNA: TGCAGCGTTAAAGGGACTAGCGGGGTGCGGGGGCAGTTCTTC. The chain combines TRBV29-1 with TRBJ2-1, with 13 nucleotides matching TRBD2. This CDR3 comprises 14 residues. From germline, CDR1 is SQVTM and CDR2 ANQGSEA. The junction had 10 bases not matched to a gene; V was cut back by 5 bases and J by 12 bases.

This clonotype was counted between two and nine times. The chain carries TRBV12-3 or TRBV12-4 and TRBJ1-1; D is ambiguous. V lost 3 bases, J lost 5 bases, and 7 bases lay in between. CDR3 length equals 12 residues. The CDR3 loop reads CASSFEETEAFF. The CDR3 nucleotides are TGTGCCAGCAGTTTTGAAGAGACTGAAGCTTTCTTT.

A note on this clonotype: A much bigger clone sits one base away, suggesting this may be a read error. The chain joins TRBV2 to TRBJ2-5, with 10 bases identical to TRBD2. The CDR3 covers 15 residues. The V segment lost 8 bases and the J segment 5 bases; nucleotides outside the gene matches: 11. Germline V gene sequence: CDR1 SNHLY, CDR2 FYNNEI. As DNA, the CDR3 is TGTGCCAGCTCTTACAGCGGGGGGGGAGTGGAGACCCAGTACTTC. It codes for CASSYSGGGVETQYF.

The chain employs TRBV5-1 and TRBJ1-1; no firm D call. Looked up from germline, CDR1 is SGHRS and CDR2 is YFSETQ. Trimming removed 4 bases at V and 2 bases at J, with 12 bases between. There are 14 residues in the CDR3. For the CDR3, the DNA is TGCGCCAGCAGCCGACGCCCAAGAAACACTGAAGCTTTCTTT. It yields the protein CASSRRPRNTEAFF.

This clonotype came up many times. This rearrangement joins TRBV3-1 to TRBJ1-1; tentative D call: TRBD1 (5 bases). The CDR3 runs to 14 residues. V was pared by 1 base and J by 7 bases, with 13 bases between. CDR1 and CDR2 (germline): LGHDT, YNNKEL (reference sequence). The DNA of the CDR3 is TGTGCCAGCAGCCAAGCGTCCCTGGGGGATGAAGCTTTCTTT. Translated, it gives CASSQASLGDEAFF.